The 5 T cell receptor beta chains given below trace back to one sample, sequenced in a study of Ad26.COV2.S vaccination and SARS-CoV-2 variants. As for treatment: some 19 received Ad26.COV2.S at low or high dose, single or two shots; several received placebo; per-sample allocation not given. Day 63 following the first vaccine or placebo injection was when the samples were taken. Measured with immunoSEQ multiplex PCR; TCRdb has only the in-frame clones, and not every one. The table shows about 320,000 clones, with about 86% occurring only once. The starting material was peripheral blood, obtained in a trial of Ad26.COV2.S vaccine versus placebo. The receptors originated from a person between 18 and 59 years old who received the Ad26.COV2.S COVID-19 vaccine or a placebo.

The chain combines TRBV7-9 with TRBJ1-4, with a tentative D call TRBD1 (5 bases). CDR3 length equals 16 residues. Deletions cut 5 bases from V and 4 bases from J, with 17 bases between. Germline V gives CDR1 SEHNR, CDR2 FQNEAQ (reference sequence). Here the CDR3 DNA reads TGTGCCAGCAGCCCACTTGCGGGACCGAGTAATGAAAAACTGTTTTTT. It yields the protein CASSPLAGPSNEKLFF.

The chain uses TRBV6-2 or TRBV6-3 and TRBJ2-7; a weak D match, TRBD1 (5 bases). CDR3 length: 13 residues. Germline CDR1 MNHEY, CDR2 SVGEGT. The germline V and J ends were trimmed by 2 bases and 5 bases, with 10 bases remaining between them. The CDR3 DNA reads as TGTGCCAGCAGTTACAAGGGGTATCACGAGCAGTACTTC. Protein sequence: CASSYKGYHEQYF.

This chain uses TRBV5-5 with TRBJ1-2; D may be TRBD1 (5 bases). Between the trimmed V and J ends, which lost 4 bases and 1 base, there was a span of 20 bases. The CDR3 covers 17 residues. The germline V gene has CDR1 SGHKS and CDR2 YYEKEE (reference sequence). Written as DNA, the CDR3 is TGTGCCAGCAGCACCCACGGGGGACTTCGGGGTAACTATGGCTACACCTTC. Encoded protein: CASSTHGGLRGNYGYTF.

This clone was observed once. One end of the junction is discordant with germline, which a read error may explain. The V gene is TRBV7-9, the J gene TRBJ2-3, with D maybe TRBD2 (7 bases). CDR1 and CDR2 from the germline V gene are SEHNR and FQNEAQ (reference sequence). CDR3 length equals 17 residues. CDR3 residues: CASSLVGVRRGPSIDNF. The CDR3 bases are TGTGCCAGCAGCTTAGTAGGCGTTCGGCGGGGGCCTTCTATTGACAATTTT.

This rearrangement joins TRBV11-2 to TRBJ2-3; D is tentatively TRBD1 or TRBD2 (5 bases each). V lost 5 bases to trimming and J lost 3 bases, with 15 bases between them. The CDR3 consists of 15 residues. Germline lookup yields CDR1 SGHAT and CDR2 FQNNGV. This CDR3 reads CASSQLGTATDTQYF. CDR3 DNA sequence: TGTGCCAGCAGCCAACTGGGGACCGCTACAGATACGCAGTATTTT.